This T cell receptor beta chain was captured in a study of shared clonotypes between healthy human individuals. Profiling relied on immunoSEQ multiplex PCR, and the TCRdb table lists in-frame clones only, not all of them. Seen here are 2 million to 2.5 million clones, just under 95% observed once, and the top ten hold approximately 0.4%. The CDR3 extends over 16 amino acids. Germline CDR1 and CDR2: SGHVS and FNYEAQ. V trimming: 5 bases; J trimming: 3 bases; junction bases outside the gene matches: 13. Sequenced sample: naive CD4+ T cells from PBMCs. Subset indicated: CD45RA+ positively selected. The clonotype comes from a man younger than 35 in good health. Some clones in this sample may be carry-over from other donors' samples. The gene calls are TRBV7-6 and TRBJ2-7; 7 nucleotides agree with TRBD1. The CDR3 region has the DNA TGTGCCAGCAGCCCAAGGGGACAGTTTCCCTTCTACGAGCAGTACTTC. It encodes CASSPRGQFPFYEQYF.